This TCR beta chain was observed in a study of shared clonotypes between healthy human individuals. The germline V gene has CDR1 KGHSH and CDR2 LQKENI. This CDR3 has 15 amino acids. The V end was cut by 0 bases, the J end by 2 bases, with 11 bases between. Per sorted-subset replicate PCR, input was roughly 200 ng DNA, representing roughly 28,000 T cell genomes. Data came from immunoSEQ multiplex PCR; TCRdb stores just in-frame clones and leaves some out. Here the sample spans about 2.1 million clones, 85% to 95% being singletons. As concerns this clone: What it recognizes is unknown.

Naivety among CD8 cells was defined by CD45RO negativity and positive CCR7 selection, thereby excluding terminally differentiated effector memory CD45RA+ cells. General observations from the study: Compared with clonotypes that all four donors shared, non-shared clonotypes had lower generation probabilities.

Sequenced input: naive CD8+ T cells from PBMCs. This receptor was obtained from a man younger than 30 in good health. Some clones in this sample may be carry-over from other donors' samples. This chain links TRBV18 with TRBJ2-7; a weak D match, TRBD1 (5 bases). Written as DNA, the CDR3 is TGTGCCAGCTCACCACCGGCAGGGATGGCCTACGAGCAGTACTTC. As protein: CASSPPAGMAYEQYF.